A selection of T cell receptor beta chains follows, all from one sample in a study of shared clonotypes between healthy human individuals. Sequencing was performed with immunoSEQ multiplex PCR; in TCRdb, only in-frame clones are kept and a portion is missing. Of millions of clones listed, roughly 94% were seen once; the top ten hold more than 0.1%. The sample consisted of naive CD4+ T cells sorted from blood. These receptors originate from a man aged 18 to 30 in good health. The CDR3 runs from the conserved cysteine through the conserved F or W. Fields, in order: clone size, V gene, D gene, J gene, CDR3 protein, CDR3 DNA. The D gene is left open where the match is weak. A row's size may be missing; if present it is once, few, many or a size class.

abundance: NA
v_gene: TRBV27
d_gene: NA
j_gene: TRBJ2-7
CDR3aa: CASSFLGHEQYF
CDR3nt: TGTGCCAGCAGTTTTCTGGGACACGAGCAGTACTTC

abundance: once
v_gene: TRBV18
d_gene: NA
j_gene: TRBJ1-3
CDR3aa: CASSPIQPGGNTIYF
CDR3nt: TGTGCCAGCTCACCAATTCAACCGGGAGGAAACACCATATATTTT

abundance: NA
v_gene: TRBV6-6
d_gene: NA
j_gene: TRBJ1-6
CDR3aa: CASIDATPGPGSPLHF
CDR3nt: TGTGCCAGCATAGACGCCACGCCCGGGCCCGGGTCACCCCTCCACTTT

abundance: NA
v_gene: TRBV11-3
d_gene: NA
j_gene: TRBJ2-2
CDR3aa: CASSSRESGELFF
CDR3nt: TGCGCCAGCAGCTCCAGGGAGAGCGGGGAGCTGTTTTTT

abundance: NA
v_gene: TRBV4-1
d_gene: TRBD1
j_gene: TRBJ2-1
CDR3aa: CASSQDIQGSYNEQFF
CDR3nt: TGCGCCAGCAGCCAAGATATACAGGGGTCCTACAATGAGCAGTTCTTC

abundance: NA
v_gene: TRBV7-9
d_gene: NA
j_gene: TRBJ1-1
CDR3aa: CASSHMGGNTEAFF
CDR3nt: TGTGCCAGCAGCCACATGGGGGGGAACACTGAAGCTTTCTTT

abundance: NA
v_gene: TRBV6-1
d_gene: NA
j_gene: TRBJ1-3
CDR3aa: CASRGAPGNTIYF
CDR3nt: TGTGCCAGCAGGGGAGCCCCTGGAAACACCATATATTTT

abundance: NA
v_gene: TRBV5-1
d_gene: NA
j_gene: TRBJ1-6
CDR3aa: CASSLAGAHNSPLHF
CDR3nt: TGCGCCAGCAGCTTGGCGGGGGCCCACAATTCACCCCTCCACTTT

abundance: NA
v_gene: TRBV10-1
d_gene: NA
j_gene: TRBJ2-3
CDR3aa: CASSADSYTDTQYF
CDR3nt: TGCGCCAGCAGCGCGGACAGCTACACAGATACGCAGTATTTT

abundance: NA
v_gene: TRBV2
d_gene: NA
j_gene: TRBJ1-4
CDR3aa: CASSLREKLFF
CDR3nt: TGTGCCAGCAGTCTCCGTGAAAAACTGTTTTTT

abundance: NA
v_gene: TRBV6-6
d_gene: TRBD1
j_gene: TRBJ1-2
CDR3aa: CASSHGGQGIYGYTF
CDR3nt: TGTGCCAGCAGTCATGGGGGACAGGGGATCTATGGCTACACCTTC

abundance: NA
v_gene: TRBV19
d_gene: TRBD1
j_gene: TRBJ1-2
CDR3aa: CASADRAYGYTF
CDR3nt: TGTGCCAGTGCTGACAGGGCCTATGGCTACACCTTC

abundance: NA
v_gene: TRBV5-1
d_gene: NA
j_gene: TRBJ2-2
CDR3aa: CASSLAVNTGELFF
CDR3nt: TGCGCCAGCAGCCTGGCAGTGAACACCGGGGAGCTGTTTTTT

abundance: once
v_gene: TRBV7-2
d_gene: NA
j_gene: TRBJ2-1
CDR3aa: CASSLRQGNEQFF
CDR3nt: TGTGCCAGCAGCTTAAGGCAGGGCAATGAGCAGTTCTTC

abundance: NA
v_gene: TRBV6-6
d_gene: NA
j_gene: TRBJ1-2
CDR3aa: CASSPGINYGYTF
CDR3nt: TGTGCCAGCAGTCCGGGAATTAACTATGGCTACACCTTC

abundance: NA
v_gene: TRBV5-4
d_gene: NA
j_gene: TRBJ1-1
CDR3aa: CASSSGGSGRNTEAFF
CDR3nt: TGTGCCAGCAGCTCGGGGGGTTCGGGTCGGAACACTGAAGCTTTCTTT

abundance: NA
v_gene: TRBV6-6
d_gene: NA
j_gene: TRBJ2-3
CDR3aa: CASSPARDSDTQYF
CDR3nt: TGTGCCAGCAGCCCGGCCAGGGACTCAGATACGCAGTATTTT

abundance: NA
v_gene: TRBV29-1
d_gene: NA
j_gene: TRBJ1-5
CDR3aa: CSAEKGEGQPQHF
CDR3nt: TGCAGCGCCGAAAAGGGGGAAGGACAGCCCCAGCATTTT